This TCR beta chain was recorded in a study of blood T cell repertoires in COVID-19. Study-wide background: The United States, Italy and Spain were the sources of the acute and convalescent COVID-19 samples. PBMCs, B-cell-depleted T cells, or T cells provided the cDNA or gDNA that made up the material.

The CDR3 consists of 15 residues. In germline, CDR1 is SGDLS, CDR2 YYNGEE. V was pared by 0 bases and J by 1 base, with 10 bases between. The authors' processing: Estimated nucleated cell counts came from reference gene primer amplification. The repertoire was sequenced with immunoSEQ multiplex PCR; TCRdb's copy has only in-frame clones and lacks some. The V and J calls and clone size come from that table; D and trimming were worked out from the DNA. The table has 200,000 to 250,000 clones, about 85% seen once. The sequencing sample was made of peripheral blood. The chain recombines TRBV9 with TRBJ2-5, with D possibly matching TRBD1 (5 bases). This clonotype originated in a woman aged 18-29 years who had recovered from COVID-19. This CDR3 reads CASSVDGQGQETQYF. CDR3 nucleotide sequence: TGTGCCAGCAGCGTAGACGGGCAGGGCCAAGAGACCCAGTACTTC.